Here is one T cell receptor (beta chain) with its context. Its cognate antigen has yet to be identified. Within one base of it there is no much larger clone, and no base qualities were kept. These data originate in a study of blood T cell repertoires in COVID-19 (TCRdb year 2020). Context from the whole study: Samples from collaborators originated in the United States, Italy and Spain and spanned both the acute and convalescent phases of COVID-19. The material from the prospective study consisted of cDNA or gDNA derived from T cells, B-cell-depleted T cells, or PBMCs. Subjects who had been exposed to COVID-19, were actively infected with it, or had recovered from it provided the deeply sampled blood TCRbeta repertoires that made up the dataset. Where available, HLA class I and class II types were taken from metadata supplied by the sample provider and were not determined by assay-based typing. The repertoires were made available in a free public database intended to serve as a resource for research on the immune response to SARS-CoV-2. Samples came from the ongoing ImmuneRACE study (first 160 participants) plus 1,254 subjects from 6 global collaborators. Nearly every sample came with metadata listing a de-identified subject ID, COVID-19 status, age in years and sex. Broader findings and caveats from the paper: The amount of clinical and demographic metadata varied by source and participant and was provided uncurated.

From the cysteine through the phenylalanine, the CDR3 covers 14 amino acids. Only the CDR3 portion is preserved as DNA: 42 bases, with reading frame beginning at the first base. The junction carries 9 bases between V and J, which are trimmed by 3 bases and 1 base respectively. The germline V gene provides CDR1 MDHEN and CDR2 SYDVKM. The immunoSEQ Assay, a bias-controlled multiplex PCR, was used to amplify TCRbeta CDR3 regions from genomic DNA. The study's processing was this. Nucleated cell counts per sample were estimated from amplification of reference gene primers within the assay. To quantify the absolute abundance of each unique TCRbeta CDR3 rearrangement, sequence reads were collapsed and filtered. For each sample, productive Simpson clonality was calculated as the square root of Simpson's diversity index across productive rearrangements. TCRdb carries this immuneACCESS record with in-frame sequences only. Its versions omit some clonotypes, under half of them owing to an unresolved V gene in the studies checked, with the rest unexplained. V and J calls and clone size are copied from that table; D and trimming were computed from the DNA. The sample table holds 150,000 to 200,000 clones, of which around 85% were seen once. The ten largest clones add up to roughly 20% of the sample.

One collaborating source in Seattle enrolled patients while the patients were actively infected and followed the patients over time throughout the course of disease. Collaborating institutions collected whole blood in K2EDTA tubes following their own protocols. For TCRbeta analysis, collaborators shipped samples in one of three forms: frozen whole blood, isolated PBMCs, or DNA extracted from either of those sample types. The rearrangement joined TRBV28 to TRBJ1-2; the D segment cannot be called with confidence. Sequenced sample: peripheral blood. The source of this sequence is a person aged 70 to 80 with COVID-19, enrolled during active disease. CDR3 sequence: CASSLGQNNYGYTF. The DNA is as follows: TGTGCCAGCAGTTTGGGCCAGAATAACTATGGCTACACCTTC.